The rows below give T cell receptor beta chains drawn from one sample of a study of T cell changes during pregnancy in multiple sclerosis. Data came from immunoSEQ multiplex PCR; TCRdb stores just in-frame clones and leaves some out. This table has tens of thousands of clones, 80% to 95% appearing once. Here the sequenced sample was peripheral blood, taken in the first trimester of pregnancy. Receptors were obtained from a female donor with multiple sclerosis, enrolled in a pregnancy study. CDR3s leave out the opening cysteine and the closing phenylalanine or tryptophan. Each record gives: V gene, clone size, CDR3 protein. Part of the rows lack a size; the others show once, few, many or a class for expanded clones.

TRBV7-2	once	ASSRSANTGELF
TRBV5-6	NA	ASSFSDRGPNTEAF
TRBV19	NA	ASTPRIRDNEQF
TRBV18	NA	ASSPGVGDQPQH
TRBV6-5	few	ASSPVIGQGDT
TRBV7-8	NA	ASSQAGRAMNTEAF
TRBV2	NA	ASISLEIKDTDTQY
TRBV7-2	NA	ASSFSSGVLNSPLH
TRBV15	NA	ATSRDQSRTGPVNREAF
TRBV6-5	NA	ASSYSPGGTDTQY
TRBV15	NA	ATSDRAHEQY
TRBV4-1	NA	ASSQDQGGGDIQY
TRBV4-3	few	ASSQESGQGGNTIY
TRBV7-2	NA	ASSLVTRLPT
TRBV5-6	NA	ASTPPGLVTDTQY
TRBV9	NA	ASSASDRLNGYT
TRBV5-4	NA	ASSLPPTGAQY
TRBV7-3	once	ASSLKGTGLADTQY
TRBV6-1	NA	ASSETLGATVEQY
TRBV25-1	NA	ASSETRDRANIQY
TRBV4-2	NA	ASSRDLGGSPYEQY
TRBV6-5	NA	ASSYSNNEQF
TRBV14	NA	ASSQVLAGSPAGTQY
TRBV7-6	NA	ASSHRDFTYEQY
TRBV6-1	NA	ASSEETGGNNSPLH
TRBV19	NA	ASSPGYTEAF
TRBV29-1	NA	SVQGLYEQY
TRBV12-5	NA	ASGLQTGVVSTGELF
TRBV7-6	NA	ASSLAGQGVVGGSPLH
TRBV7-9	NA	ASSFSNRGREQF
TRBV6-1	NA	ASRAVTNSPLH
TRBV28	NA	ASSLGQPLSYNEQF
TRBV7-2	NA	ASSSPSGGSDTQY
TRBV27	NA	ASSLSGQGAYEQY
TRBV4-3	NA	ASSQVGAQNTEAF
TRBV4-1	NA	ASSQVVGGKGQPQH
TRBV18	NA	ASSPLGQPNTEAF